These 14 T cell receptor beta chains came from one sample sequenced in a study of blood T cells in healthy people across ages (dated by TCRdb to the mid-2010s). Library preparation was by 5' RACE. TCRdb shows the sequencer as Illumina HiSeq 2500. The second PCR ran for about 6 to 12 cycles and used a J-beta primer mix along with a sample-barcoded 5' primer. TCRdb reprocessed the public reads (quality trimming at Q25 with fastp, clone calling with MiXCR) and kept in-frame beta chains. Each entry merges the rows of one CDR3 protein and shows their most common DNA and genes. This sample is represented by over a million distinct CDR3 sequences; almost 25% of them were singletons. Jointly, the top ten make up about 0.8% of the sample. The sample was also reused in another study, on T cells of mothers and their children.

Sequencing was carried out using blood. The receptors derive from a girl aged 2 to 9 in good health.

This clonotype was seen once. V usage is TRBV7-3 and J usage is TRBJ2-1; D possibly corresponds to TRBD2 (7 bases). Deletions cut 3 bases from V and 0 bases from J, with 12 bases between. The CDR3 has 16 residues. CDR1 SGHTA and CDR2 FQGTGA come from the germline V gene. The CDR3 nucleotides read TGTGCCAGCAGCTTTCGGGGGGCTTCCTCCTACAATGAGCAGTTCTTC. It is translated as CASSFRGASSYNEQFF.

This clonotype showed up just a few times. Without the conserved terminal phenylalanine or tryptophan, this CDR3 likely stems from a read error. The chain combines TRBV3-1 with TRBJ1-6; D is unclear. This CDR3 has 14 amino acids. Trimming left V 1 base short and J 10 bases short, with 11 bases between. Germline CDR1 is LGHDT and CDR2 is YNNKEL (reference sequence). DNA for the CDR3: TGTGCCAGCAGCCAAGGCCGCGGGCCATCACCCCTCCACTGT. Its protein product is CASSQGRGPSPLHC.

This clonotype was observed once. At one end the junction does not follow the germline gene, possibly because of a read error. The chain combines TRBV6-6 with TRBJ1-1, with no clear D. Germline V lookup: CDR1 MNHNY, CDR2 SVGAGI (reference sequence). CDR3 length: 8 residues. CDR3 amino acids: CAGSPAFF. As DNA, the CDR3 is TGTGCCGGCAGTCCCGCCTTCTTT.

CDR3 DNA sequence: TGTGCCAGCAGCCATATGGGACAGCCCCAGCATTTT. Its protein is CASSHMGQPQHF. The chain joins TRBV3-1 to TRBJ1-5; D gene ambiguous. V was cut by 3 bases and J by 7 bases, with 7 bases left in between. Germline V gene lookup returns CDR1 LGHDT and CDR2 YNNKEL (reference sequence). CDR3 length equals 12 residues.

This clonotype has more than one count but fewer than ten. V is TRBV12-3 or TRBV12-4 and J is TRBJ1-2, with D tentatively TRBD1 (6 bases). CDR3 length equals 14 residues. V was clipped by 2 bases and J by 6 bases, with 13 bases between them. The CDR3 coding sequence is TGTGCCAGCAGTTTATATGCTGGGGGCAATGGCTACACCTTC. This codes for CASSLYAGGNGYTF.

Details on this clonotype: The junction differs from germline at one of its ends, possibly a read error. The gene calls are TRBV7-3 and TRBJ2-5; TRBD2 matches at 8 bases. The J call is in doubt because the DNA end fits TRBJ2-1 better. This CDR3 spans 14 amino acids. The V gene's germline CDR1 is SGHTA and CDR2 FQGTGA. CDR3 region: CASSLESGGHEQFF. CDR3 DNA sequence: TGTGCCAGCAGCTTAGAGTCGGGAGGGCATGAACAGTTCTTC.

This clonotype was picked up a small number of times. The chain combines TRBV6-1 with TRBJ2-7, with 10 bases lining up with TRBD1. The CDR3 runs to 13 residues. Germline V gene lookup returns CDR1 MNHNS and CDR2 SASEGT. The V gene end was trimmed by 4 bases and the J gene end by 6 bases; junction bases not matched to a gene: 3. CDR3 coding DNA: TGTGCCAGCAGTGGAGGGGACAGGGGCGAGCAGTACTTC. Its translation is CASSGGDRGEQYF.

This chain uses TRBV9 with TRBJ2-7; D gene uncertain. Looked up from germline, CDR1 is SGDLS and CDR2 is YYNGEE. V lost 0 bases, J lost 3 bases, and 10 bases lay in between. This CDR3 contains 14 residues. The CDR3 DNA sequence: TGTGCCAGCAGCGTAGCCGGCGGTAACTACGAGCAGTACTTC. Protein: CASSVAGGNYEQYF.

For this clonotype: The junction does not match germline at one end; this may be a read error. The chain links TRBV13 to TRBJ1-1; 9 bases line up with TRBD1. The length of the CDR3 is 16 residues. Germline assignment: CDR1 PRHDT and CDR2 FYEKMQ (reference sequence). CDR3 residues: CASSSRDREPNTEASF. CDR3 bases: TGTGCCAGCAGCTCACGGGACAGGGAACCTAACACTGAAGCTTCCTTT.

This clonotype has just a few counts. A junction end diverges from the germline sequence, so it may reflect a read error. This chain joins TRBV7-3 and TRBJ2-3; tentative D call: TRBD2 (5 bases). Per the germline V gene, CDR1 is SGHTA and CDR2 is FQGTGA. The CDR3 runs 15 residues. The CDR3 sequence is CASSLLGLHTDTQYF. Written as DNA, the CDR3 is TGCGCCAGCAGCTTACTTGGACTTCACACAGATACGCAGTATTTT.

The chain uses TRBV28 and TRBJ2-3; TRBD1 matches at 7 bases. Germline lookup yields CDR1 MDHEN and CDR2 SYDVKM. This CDR3 is built from 13 residues. V shed 10 bases and J 2 bases; nucleotides not matched to a gene: 6. The DNA for the CDR3 is TGTGCCATACTTGGGACAGACACAGATACGCAGTATTTT. Its protein product is CAILGTDTDTQYF.

This chain connects TRBV6-2 or TRBV6-3 to TRBJ2-3; 8 positions agree with TRBD2. With 6 bases clipped from V and 2 bases from J, the junction kept 10 bases outside the gene matches. The CDR3 is made up of 16 amino acids. Germline CDR1 MNHEY, CDR2 SVGEGT. This CDR3 reads CASRNALAAYTDTQYF. In nucleotides, the CDR3 is TGTGCCAGCAGGAATGCACTAGCGGCCTACACAGATACGCAGTATTTT.

This chain links TRBV20-1 with TRBJ2-5; 9 positions agree with TRBD2. Germline CDR1 and CDR2: DFQATT and SNEGSKA (reference sequence). This CDR3 has 17 amino acids. Losses at the gene ends were 3 bases for V and 5 bases for J; bases not matched to a gene: 16. CDR3 nucleotides: TGCAGTGCTAGTTATTGGCGGGAGGGAGTTGTTATGGAGACCCAGTACTTC. Translated, it gives CSASYWREGVVMETQYF.

This clonotype was detected a few times. The gene calls are TRBV6-5 and TRBJ2-1; D might be TRBD2 (7 bases). V was trimmed by 6 bases and J by 9 bases, leaving 21 bases between them. The CDR3 is 15 amino acids. Germline V gene sequence: CDR1 MNHEY, CDR2 SVGAGI. The CDR3 DNA follows: TGTGCCAGCAGCCCGGCGGGCGGGGGCCGAGGTGAGCAGTTCTTC. It is translated as CASSPAGGGRGEQFF.